These T cell receptor beta chains were read from a single sample in a study of OX40 agonist ivuxolimab in advanced cancers. Here immunoSEQ multiplex PCR was the method, and the copy in TCRdb shows in-frame clones only, minus some. The sample carries 90,000 to 150,000 clones, 80% to 90% recorded once. The source was CD4+ or CD8+ T cells sorted from blood, collected in a trial of the OX40 agonist ivuxolimab. Receptor source: an adult with an advanced solid tumor such as melanoma, head and neck, liver or kidney cancer. Both conserved end residues are part of each CDR3. D genes are given only for firm matches. Clone size is given for some rows only: seen once, a few or many times, or a class if the clone is expanded.

D gene,V gene,clone size,J gene,CDR3 protein,CDR3 DNA
TRBD2,TRBV7-2,NA,TRBJ2-1,CASSWGLKDNEQFF,TGTGCCAGCAGCTGGGGACTAAAAGACAATGAGCAGTTCTTC
NA,TRBV7-2,NA,TRBJ2-5,CASSSLRDIQETQYF,TGTGCCAGCAGTTCCCTCCGGGACATCCAAGAGACCCAGTACTTC
TRBD1,TRBV4-3,NA,TRBJ2-2,CASSHTDRDTGELFF,TGCGCCAGCAGCCACACAGACAGGGACACCGGGGAGCTGTTTTTT
NA,TRBV6-5,NA,TRBJ1-6,CASSPSGNSPLHF,TGTGCCAGCAGCCCGTCGGGGAATTCACCCCTCCACTTT
NA,TRBV28,NA,TRBJ2-3,CASRRGRGPADTQYF,TGTGCCAGCAGGCGGGGAAGGGGACCGGCAGATACGCAGTATTTT
TRBD1,TRBV11-2,NA,TRBJ1-2,CASSLGPDRDYGYTF,TGTGCCAGCAGCTTAGGGCCGGACAGGGACTATGGCTACACCTTC
NA,TRBV7-9,NA,TRBJ2-1,CASSPPRSKAYNEQFF,TGTGCCAGCAGCCCTCCGCGATCCAAGGCCTACAATGAGCAGTTCTTC
TRBD1,TRBV11-2,NA,TRBJ2-7,CASSRSAGQGLVEQYF,TGTGCCAGCAGTCGATCGGCGGGACAGGGTCTGGTAGAGCAGTACTTC
NA,TRBV6-1,NA,TRBJ2-2,CASNPTGLTGELFF,TGTGCCAGCAACCCGACGGGGCTTACCGGGGAGCTGTTTTTT
NA,TRBV7-9,NA,TRBJ2-3,CASSRWRGTNTDTQYF,TGTGCCAGCAGCCGCTGGAGGGGGACTAATACAGATACGCAGTATTTT
TRBD2,TRBV7-9,NA,TRBJ2-1,CASPRAGLAGSEQFF,TGTGCCAGCCCAAGGGCGGGACTAGCGGGAAGTGAGCAGTTCTTC
NA,TRBV7-2,NA,TRBJ1-1,CASSRRALNTEAFF,TGTGCCAGCAGCCGAAGGGCTTTGAACACTGAAGCTTTCTTT
TRBD2,TRBV7-2,once,TRBJ2-1,CASSLAGGSNEQFF,TGTGCCAGCAGCTTAGCGGGGGGGTCAAATGAGCAGTTCTTC
NA,TRBV6-6,NA,TRBJ2-6,CAIATPSGANVLTF,TGTGCCATCGCAACCCCTTCTGGGGCCAACGTCCTGACTTTC
TRBD1,TRBV7-9,NA,TRBJ1-3,CASSLGQGAGNTIYF,TGTGCCAGCAGCTTAGGCCAGGGGGCCGGAAACACCATATATTTT